Described below is a single T cell receptor (beta chain) sequence and its context. These data originate in a study of shared clonotypes between healthy human individuals. CD45RO negativity and positive selection for CCR7 defined naive CD8 cells, a population that excluded terminally differentiated effector memory CD45RA+ cells. The CDR3 sequence is 15 residues long. CDR1 and CDR2 (germline): MDHEN, SYDVKM. Trimming left V 6 bases short and J 0 bases short, with 12 bases between. Some clones are missing from TCRdb's copy, which holds only in-frame ones; the method was immunoSEQ multiplex PCR. In the table there are approximately 650,000 clones, nearly 97% of which are singletons.

Material: naive CD8+ T cells sorted from blood. The chain links TRBV28 to TRBJ1-5, with D perhaps TRBD1 (6 bases). This receptor was taken from a woman aged 25 to 45 in good health. In DNA, the CDR3 is TGTGCCAGCAGGCAGGGACAATATAGCAATCAGCCCCAGCATTTT. It codes for CASRQGQYSNQPQHF.